The 10 T cell receptor beta chains reported below all come from one sample, sequenced in a study of OX40 agonist ivuxolimab in advanced cancers. The table came from immunoSEQ multiplex PCR; TCRdb's copy has only in-frame clones and leaves some out. Of roughly 76,000 clones listed, about nine tenths are singletons. The sample in question was CD4+ or CD8+ T cells sorted from blood, obtained in a trial of the OX40 agonist ivuxolimab. The receptors were gathered from an adult with an advanced solid tumor such as melanoma, head and neck, liver or kidney cancer.

The chain recombines TRBV4-1 with TRBJ2-1; TRBD2 agrees at 14 bases. There are 19 residues in the CDR3. J gave up 2 bases and V 4 bases, and 10 bases lay outside the gene matches. Looked up from germline, CDR1 is MGHRA and CDR2 is YSYEKL. CDR3 sequence: CASSLAGTSGSFTYNEQFF. As DNA, the CDR3 is TGCGCCAGCAGCCTAGCCGGGACTAGCGGGAGTTTCACCTACAATGAGCAGTTCTTC.

The V gene is TRBV27, the J gene TRBJ2-5; 9 nucleotides agree with TRBD1. The CDR3 length is 13 residues. From germline, CDR1 is MNHEY and CDR2 SMNVEV (reference sequence). The V segment lost 6 bases and the J segment 6 bases; nucleotides outside the gene matches: 5. The CDR3 protein is CASSDRGEKTQYF. The CDR3 nucleotides are TGTGCCAGCAGCGACAGGGGGGAAAAGACCCAGTACTTC.

This sequence joins TRBV19 and TRBJ1-1; D unresolved. The CDR3 totals 15 residues. Germline lookup yields CDR1 LNHDA and CDR2 SQIVND (reference sequence). V lost 5 bases and J 2 bases, leaving 15 bases between the germline ends. The CDR3 region has the DNA TGTGCCAGTAGTGCTTCTTGGGAGGTCAACACTGAAGCTTTCTTT. Translated: CASSASWEVNTEAFF.

J is TRBJ2-1 and V is TRBV7-3; TRBD1 matches at 8 bases. Per the germline V gene, CDR1 is SGHTA and CDR2 is FQGTGA. Germline trimming cut 5 bases from V and 4 bases from J; bases unmatched to any gene: 7. CDR3 length equals 15 residues. The CDR3, as DNA: TGTGCCAGCAGCCCGGGACAGGATAAGTACAATGAGCAGTTCTTC. This encodes CASSPGQDKYNEQFF. The full variable domain, completed using reference TRBV7-3 and TRBJ2-1, is GAGVSQTPSNKVTEKGKYVELRCDPISGHTALYWYRQSLGQGPEFLIYFQGTGAADDSGLPNDRFFAVRPEGSVSTLKIQRTERGDSAVYLCASSPGQDKYNEQFFGPGTRLTVL.

The chain links TRBV27 to TRBJ2-1; the match to TRBD1 covers 10 bases. The CDR3 is made up of 15 amino acids. The germline V gene encodes CDR1 MNHEY and CDR2 SMNVEV (reference sequence). The ends lost 6 bases at V and 6 bases at J; junction bases unmatched: 8. In nucleotides, the CDR3 is TGTGCCAGCAGGGGGGACAGGGGAAACGGCAATGAGCAGTTCTTC. Translated: CASRGDRGNGNEQFF.

The chain uses TRBV7-9 and TRBJ2-7; no clear D. V lost 4 bases, J lost 4 bases, and 20 bases lay in between. CDR1 and CDR2 (germline): SEHNR, FQNEAQ (reference sequence). This CDR3 has 16 residues. The CDR3 sequence: CASSSPDGLSPYEQYF. The CDR3 DNA reads as TGTGCCAGCAGCTCACCCGACGGCTTAAGTCCTTACGAGCAGTACTTC.

The J gene is TRBJ2-3, the V gene TRBV10-3; the D gene is possibly TRBD1 (5 bases). There are 15 residues in the CDR3. V was clipped by 3 bases and J by 0 bases, with 10 bases between them. Germline V lookup: CDR1 ENHRY, CDR2 SYGVKD. For the CDR3, the DNA is TGTGCCATCAGTGACCCAGGGATTAGCACAGATACGCAGTATTTT. Translated, it gives CAISDPGISTDTQYF.

The chain employs TRBV7-6 and TRBJ2-1; the D is unclear. This CDR3 is 17 amino acids long. Germline assignment: CDR1 SGHVS and CDR2 FNYEAQ. Trimming left V 4 bases short and J 4 bases short, with 20 bases between. The CDR3 DNA reads TGTGCCAGCAGCTCGCGTATAAAAGGTCCAAGTTACAATGAGCAGTTCTTC. Its translation is CASSSRIKGPSYNEQFF. The variable domain in full, with the rest retrieved from reference TRBV7-6 and TRBJ2-1, is GAGVSQSPRYKVTKRGQDVALRCDPISGHVSLYWYRQALGQGPEFLTYFNYEAQQDKSGLPNDRFSAERPEGSISTLTIQRTEQRDSAMYRCASSSRIKGPSYNEQFFGPGTRLTVL.

The chain uses TRBV5-4 and TRBJ1-4; D is unclear. This CDR3 contains 15 residues. Trimming removed 2 bases from V and 5 bases from J, with 13 bases in between. Germline-derived CDR1 and CDR2 are SGHNT and YYREEE (reference sequence). In DNA form, the CDR3 reads TGTGCCAGCAGCTTTAGTCGTCCTACAAATGAAAAACTGTTTTTT. Translating gives CASSFSRPTNEKLFF.

The rearrangement uses TRBV28 and TRBJ1-5, with D perhaps matching TRBD1 (5 bases). Trimming cost V 6 bases and J 3 bases, with 18 bases left between them. CDR1 and CDR2 (germline): MDHEN, SYDVKM. CDR3 length equals 16 residues. The CDR3 protein is CASSSNQGGVNQPQHF. CDR3 DNA sequence: TGTGCCAGCAGCTCCAATCAGGGAGGGGTCAATCAGCCCCAGCATTTT.